The 29 T cell receptor beta chains below come from one sample, sequenced in a study of type 1 and type 2 diabetes patients. PCR was run on genomic DNA. The TCR beta CDR3 region was amplified using 30 forward and 13 reverse primers. TCRdb reprocessed the multiplex PCR reads via MiXCR and lists one record per CDR3 protein. The sample records about 290,000 distinct CDR3 sequences, around 47% being singletons. What was sequenced was peripheral blood mononuclear cells (PBMCs). Receptors were obtained from a man aged 18 to 29 with type 2 diabetes.

Comment on this clonotype: A much larger clone lies a single base off, so this may be a read error. The chain joins TRBV2 to TRBJ2-7; a possible D gene is TRBD2 (6 bases). Trimming took 5 bases from V and 2 from J, leaving 13 bases between them. Germline-derived CDR1 and CDR2 are SNHLY and FYNNEI. This CDR3 spans 14 amino acids. CDR3 sequence (DNA): TGTGCCAGCAGTAAAACGGGGGAAGCCTACGAGCAGTACTTC. This codes for CASSKTGEAYEQYF.

This clonotype was seen many times. The J gene is TRBJ1-1, the V gene TRBV19; maybe TRBD1 (5 bases). The CDR3 runs 14 residues. V was cut by 4 bases and J by 4 bases, with 13 bases left in between. Germline V gives CDR1 LNHDA, CDR2 SQIVND (reference sequence). CDR3 loop: CASSTGLRRTEAFF. The CDR3 DNA sequence: TGTGCCAGTAGTACAGGGCTGCGGCGCACTGAAGCTTTCTTT.

V is TRBV28 and J is TRBJ1-1, with a possible D match to TRBD1 (5 bases). Germline assignment: CDR1 MDHEN and CDR2 SYDVKM. The V end lost 7 bases, the J end lost 3 bases, and 12 bases lay between the germline ends. This CDR3 is 13 amino acids long. CDR3 region: CASISGRDTEAFF. CDR3 nucleotides: TGTGCCAGCATTTCGGGGCGAGACACTGAAGCTTTCTTT.

The chain couples TRBV19 to TRBJ2-7; TRBD1 matches at 10 bases. This CDR3 is 14 amino acids long. Per germline, CDR1 LNHDA and CDR2 SQIVND (reference sequence). V lost 6 bases to trimming and J lost 4 bases; unmatched junction nucleotides: 6. The CDR3, as DNA: TGTGCCAGTAGCCGCGGGACAGGGGAATACGAGCAGTACTTC. Residues: CASSRGTGEYEQYF.

The chain is built from TRBV12-3 or TRBV12-4 and TRBJ1-5; D unclear. Trimming removed 6 bases at V and 6 bases at J, with 12 bases between. The CDR3 extends over 13 amino acids. The CDR3 reads CASSPPRGQPQHF. The CDR3 nucleotides are TGTGCCAGCAGCCCACCGCGGGGTCAGCCCCAGCATTTT.

The chain links TRBV27 to TRBJ2-7; 8 bases match TRBD2. CDR3 length equals 14 residues. After removal of 6 bases from V and 0 bases from J, the junction contained 4 bases not matched to a gene. Germline CDR1 reads MNHEY; CDR2 reads SMNVEV (reference sequence). The CDR3 is CASSLSGNSYEQYF. CDR3 nucleotides: TGTGCCAGCAGCCTTAGCGGGAACTCCTACGAGCAGTACTTC.

This clonotype came up many times. The rearrangement uses TRBV2 and TRBJ2-7; D perhaps matches TRBD2 (5 bases). Trimming left V 4 bases short and J 4 bases short, with 11 bases between. Looked up from germline, CDR1 is SNHLY and CDR2 is FYNNEI. The CDR3 is 13 amino acids. The CDR3 DNA reads TGTGCCAGCAGTGTATCGGGAACGTACGAGCAGTACTTC. Its translation is CASSVSGTYEQYF.

This clonotype has only a few counts. V usage is TRBV5-1 and J usage is TRBJ1-6; possibly TRBD1 for D (5 bases). V dropped 2 bases and J dropped 9 bases, with 15 bases sitting between them. This CDR3 has 15 amino acids. Germline values: CDR1 SGHRS, CDR2 YFSETQ. The chain's CDR3 is CASSFTGVGGSPLHF. The CDR3 region has the DNA TGCGCCAGCAGCTTTACGGGCGTGGGGGGTTCACCCCTCCACTTT.

On this clonotype itself: A single base separates this from a much larger clone, so it may be a read error. The CDR3 protein is CASGLMGNTEASF. In DNA, the CDR3 is TGTGCCAGTGGGTTGATGGGGAACACTGAAGCTTCCTTT. This chain joins TRBV19 and TRBJ1-1; D not certain. Germline V CDR1 and CDR2: LNHDA, SQIVND (reference sequence). The CDR3 loop spans 13 amino acids.

This clonotype was seen just once. The chain recombines TRBV25-1 with TRBJ2-7; TRBD2 matches at 13 bases. The J segment lost 5 bases and the V segment lost 2 bases, leaving 6 bases of the junction unmatched. Looked up from germline, CDR1 is MGHDK and CDR2 is SYGVNS. This CDR3 spans 16 amino acids. The CDR3 DNA reads TGTGCCAGCAGTGAAGGGACTAGCGGGAATCAAGACGAGCAGTACTTC. It translates to CASSEGTSGNQDEQYF.

The table lists this clonotype with a few counts. The V gene is TRBV24-1, the J gene TRBJ2-2; a weak D match, TRBD1 (6 bases). This CDR3 spans 16 amino acids. V shed 2 bases and J shed 5 bases, with 14 bases lying between them. Germline V gene sequence: CDR1 KGHDR, CDR2 SFDVKD. In nucleotides, the CDR3 is TGTGCCACCAGTGATTCATCACAGGGAGAGACCGGGGAGCTGTTTTTT. This gives the protein CATSDSSQGETGELFF.

This clonotype came up many times. V gene TRBV7-8 combines with J gene TRBJ2-7, with D perhaps TRBD2 (7 bases). This CDR3 is 15 amino acids long. Germline assignment: CDR1 SGHVS and CDR2 FQNEAQ. The V gene lost 0 bases and the J gene lost 2 bases, with 11 bases spanning the gap. The CDR3 is CASSLAGRGPYEQYF. The CDR3 DNA sequence: TGTGCCAGCAGCTTAGCAGGGCGGGGGCCCTACGAGCAGTACTTC.

The chain couples TRBV7-9 to TRBJ2-3; TRBD1 might be the D (6 bases). Trimming cost V 4 bases and J 2 bases, with 13 bases left between them. The CDR3 has 15 residues. Germline CDR1 SEHNR, CDR2 FQNEAQ (reference sequence). This chain's CDR3 is CASSSRDTNTDTQYF. Written as DNA, the CDR3 is TGTGCCAGCAGCTCCCGGGACACGAACACAGATACGCAGTATTTT.

The V gene is TRBV6-6, the J gene TRBJ1-2, with D possibly TRBD1 on 6 matching bases. The length of the CDR3 is 14 residues. CDR1 is MNHNY and CDR2 is SVGAGI in the germline V gene (reference sequence). Trimming pared 6 bases from V and 6 bases from J, leaving 17 bases between. CDR3 sequence (DNA): TGTGCCAGCAGCCCCGGGACATCTAGTCATGGCTACACCTTC. Translating it yields CASSPGTSSHGYTF.

This clonotype was counted only a few times. This chain uses TRBV19 with TRBJ1-5; D is uncertain. The CDR3 sequence is 13 residues long. Trimming shortened V by 2 bases and J by 6 bases, and 8 bases separated the two germline ends. CDR1 and CDR2 (germline): LNHDA, SQIVND (reference sequence). The CDR3 loop is CASSISPIQPQHF. CDR3 nucleotides: TGTGCCAGTAGTATAAGTCCTATTCAGCCCCAGCATTTT.

CDR3 region: CASSFRTTNTGELFF. The DNA for the CDR3 is TGTGCCAGCAGCTTCCGGACAACTAACACCGGGGAGCTGTTTTTT. The rearrangement uses TRBV7-9 and TRBJ2-2, with D tentatively TRBD1 (5 bases). The germline gives CDR1 SEHNR, CDR2 FQNEAQ (reference sequence). Trimming took off 3 bases at V and 2 bases at J, with 10 bases between the two ends. This CDR3 is built from 15 residues.

The V gene is TRBV10-1, the J gene TRBJ1-5; TRBD1 might be the D (5 bases). Trimming removed 7 bases at V and 2 bases at J, with 24 bases between. This CDR3 has 18 residues. The germline gives CDR1 WNHNN, CDR2 SYGVQD (reference sequence). CDR3 nucleotide sequence: TGCGCCAGCAAGGAAAAGTTAGACAGCGGTATAGGCAATCAGCCCCAGCATTTT. Its protein product is CASKEKLDSGIGNQPQHF.

V usage is TRBV5-1 and J usage is TRBJ2-5; no reliable D call. Per germline, CDR1 SGHRS and CDR2 YFSETQ. Deletions cut 2 bases from V and 5 bases from J, with 13 bases between. This CDR3 is built from 14 residues. CDR3 protein: CASSFPLRMETQYF. The CDR3 DNA follows: TGCGCCAGCAGCTTCCCCTTACGAATGGAGACCCAGTACTTC.

V is TRBV28 and J is TRBJ2-1; perhaps TRBD2 as D (5 bases). Trimming took 8 bases from V and 0 from J, leaving 11 bases between them. The CDR3 covers 14 residues. Germline lookup yields CDR1 MDHEN and CDR2 SYDVKM. CDR3 sequence: CASGERYSYNEQFF. The CDR3 nucleotides read TGTGCCAGCGGAGAGCGGTACTCCTACAATGAGCAGTTCTTC. The full variable domain, in which reference TRBV28 and TRBJ2-1 provide the parts outside the CDR3, is DVKVTQSSRYLVKRTGEKVFLECVQDMDHENMFWYRQDPGLGLRLIYFSYDVKMKEKGDIPEGYSVSREKKERFSLILESASTNQTSMYLCASGERYSYNEQFFGPGTRLTVL.

The chain uses TRBV6-1 and TRBJ2-7; 7 nucleotides match TRBD1. V lost 7 bases to trimming and J lost 1 base; unmatched junction nucleotides: 16. Germline CDR1 MNHNS, CDR2 SASEGT. This CDR3 is built from 17 residues. In DNA form, the CDR3 reads TGTGCCAGCAACCGGGACAGTTTTAATCGGGTGTCCTACGAGCAGTACTTC. Its translation is CASNRDSFNRVSYEQYF.

This clonotype was counted a few times. This chain uses TRBV12-3 or TRBV12-4 with TRBJ2-7, with TRBD1 matching 8 bases. The V gene end was trimmed by 5 bases and the J gene end by 2 bases; junction bases not matched to a gene: 5. The CDR3 has 14 residues. This chain's CDR3 is CASSPGTGPYEQYF. DNA of the CDR3: TGTGCCAGCAGTCCTGGGACAGGACCCTACGAGCAGTACTTC.

Comment on this clonotype: Germline and junction disagree at one end, which may indicate a read error. The J gene is TRBJ2-6, the V gene TRBV20-1, with a tentative D call TRBD1 (5 bases). Germline CDR1 is DFQATT and CDR2 is SNEGSKA (reference sequence). The CDR3 runs to 16 residues. DNA for the CDR3: TGCAGTGCTAGAGGCTCAGGACGCTCTGGGGCCAACGTCCTAACTTTC. This encodes CSARGSGRSGANVLTF.

The chain links TRBV7-8 to TRBJ2-1, with 7 bases that match TRBD1. CDR3 length: 14 residues. Germline V lookup: CDR1 SGHVS, CDR2 FQNEAQ. The V and J ends lost 2 bases and 10 bases, in that order; junction bases with no gene match: 8. The chain's CDR3 is CASSLTGALGEQFF. The CDR3 DNA is TGTGCCAGCAGCTTAACAGGGGCCTTAGGGGAGCAGTTCTTC.

CDR3: CASSRAMYQETQYF. The DNA for the CDR3 is TGTGCCAGCAGCCGAGCGATGTACCAAGAGACCCAGTACTTC. This rearrangement joins TRBV7-9 to TRBJ2-5; D gene ambiguous. The CDR3 extends over 14 amino acids. V was shortened by 5 bases and J by 0 bases, with 10 bases between the two germline ends. Germline-derived CDR1 and CDR2 are SEHNR and FQNEAQ (reference sequence).

In its sample, this clonotype was seen a few times. The V and J genes are TRBV7-3 and TRBJ2-1, with D tentatively TRBD2 (6 bases). Germline values: CDR1 SGHTA, CDR2 FQGTGA. V was clipped by 4 bases and J by 2 bases, with 9 bases between them. This CDR3 is built from 14 residues. CDR3 amino acids: CASSSSGAYNEQFF. CDR3 nucleotides: TGTGCCAGCAGCTCCTCGGGGGCCTACAATGAGCAGTTCTTC.

This sequence joins TRBV2 and TRBJ2-5; D may be TRBD2 (5 bases). The V end lost 6 bases, the J end lost 5 bases, and 19 bases lay between the germline ends. Per germline, CDR1 SNHLY and CDR2 FYNNEI. This CDR3 is 15 amino acids long. The chain's CDR3 is CASSLTGISRETQYF. The DNA of the CDR3 is TGTGCCAGCAGCCTGACCGGGATTTCCAGGGAGACCCAGTACTTC.

The rearrangement uses TRBV15 and TRBJ2-7; the D gene is possibly TRBD2 (5 bases). The V end lost 0 bases, the J end lost 3 bases, and 12 bases lay between the germline ends. Germline CDR1 and CDR2: LNHNV and YYDKDF (reference sequence). This CDR3 has 15 amino acids. DNA of the CDR3: TGTGCCACCAGCAGAGATTTGTTTGCGGGCTACGAGCAGTACTTC. Its protein is CATSRDLFAGYEQYF.

This chain links TRBV12-3 or TRBV12-4 with TRBJ2-2; D is ambiguous. The V and J ends lost 0 bases and 7 bases respectively, with 6 bases between them. This CDR3 is built from 13 residues. In DNA form, the CDR3 reads TGTGCCAGCAGTTTAGCGGCGTTCGGGGAGCTGTTTTTT. This sequence encodes CASSLAAFGELFF.

This clonotype turned up a few times. This chain uses TRBV4-3 with TRBJ2-5; 10 nucleotides agree with TRBD1. Looked up from germline, CDR1 is LGHNA and CDR2 is YSLEER. This CDR3 is 15 amino acids long. Trimming cost V 4 bases and J 5 bases; bases outside gene matches: 7. The DNA of the CDR3 is TGCGCCAGCAGCCCTGGACAGGGGGGTGTGGAGACCCAGTACTTC. Encoded protein: CASSPGQGGVETQYF.